One sample yielded the 11 T cell receptor beta chains listed below, sequenced in a study of blood T cell repertoires in COVID-19. TCRdb's copy holds only in-frame clones and misses some; the assay was immunoSEQ multiplex PCR. The sample yields about 150,000 clones, about 80% seen once. The sample was peripheral blood. The receptors were sampled from a woman aged 60 to 75 with COVID-19, enrolled during active disease.

This clone has only a few counts. The V call is TRBV5-1, the J call TRBJ2-5, with 10 nucleotides matching TRBD1. V gave up 6 bases and J gave up 4 bases; unmatched junction bases: 9. The CDR3 sequence is 15 residues long. Germline CDR1 and CDR2: SGHRS and YFSETQ. The CDR3 nucleotides read TGCGCCAGCAAGTACGGGACAGGGGATGTAGAGACCCAGTACTTC. Residues: CASKYGTGDVETQYF.

The chain joins TRBV2 to TRBJ1-3, with D possibly being TRBD1 (6 bases). The CDR3 has 17 amino acids. Trimming cost V 9 bases and J 1 base, with 22 bases left between them. Germline loops: CDR1 SNHLY, CDR2 FYNNEI. The CDR3 DNA sequence: TGTGCCAGTCGGACAGAGTTCCAGGAGCGGTCTGGAAACACCATATATTTT. Protein product: CASRTEFQERSGNTIYF.

This chain's CDR3 is CASSRTGLDEQYF. The CDR3 region has the DNA TGTGCCAGCAGTCGGACAGGGTTGGACGAGCAGTACTTC. The V gene is TRBV6-5, the J gene TRBJ2-7, with 8 bases matching TRBD1. This CDR3 has 13 amino acids. J gave up 5 bases and V 5 bases, and 5 bases lay outside the gene matches. Looked up from germline, CDR1 is MNHEY and CDR2 is SVGAGI.

This chain uses TRBV6-5 with TRBJ1-6, with TRBD1 identical over 7 bases. V lost 7 bases and J lost 8; bases outside the gene matches: 8. This CDR3 contains 14 residues. Germline V CDR1 and CDR2: MNHEY, SVGAGI. The DNA of the CDR3 is TGTGCCAGCACTGCAGGGGGTTCACATTCACCCCTCCACTTT. It translates to CASTAGGSHSPLHF.

This CDR3 is CASSSRQGGTEAFF. Here the CDR3 DNA reads TGTGCCAGCAGTAGTCGACAGGGCGGCACTGAAGCTTTCTTT. This chain connects TRBV6-5 to TRBJ1-1, with TRBD1 matching over 7 bases. Germline CDR1 is MNHEY and CDR2 is SVGAGI. The CDR3 loop spans 14 amino acids. V trimming: 5 bases; J trimming: 4 bases; junction bases outside the gene matches: 7.

The chain recombines TRBV6-5 with TRBJ1-5; 9 bases map to TRBD1. Germline CDR1 is MNHEY and CDR2 is SVGAGI. J gave up 5 bases and V 10 bases, and 9 bases lay outside the gene matches. This CDR3 comprises 14 residues. CDR3 nucleotides: TGTGCCACCACAGGGGGCGTGTGGTATCAGCCCCAGCATTTT. This encodes CATTGGVWYQPQHF.

The chain is built from TRBV6-5 and TRBJ2-1; D is undetermined. Per the germline V gene, CDR1 is MNHEY and CDR2 is SVGAGI. With 8 bases removed from V and 0 bases from J, the gap between germline ends came to 14 bases. The CDR3 loop spans 15 amino acids. CDR3 sequence: CASSLRSISYNEQFF. The CDR3 nucleotides read TGTGCCAGCTCTCTCAGGTCCATCTCCTACAATGAGCAGTTCTTC.

The gene calls are TRBV11-2 and TRBJ2-1; 11 positions match TRBD2. V lost 6 bases to trimming and J lost 4 bases; unmatched junction nucleotides: 8. Germline V gene data show CDR1 as SGHAT and CDR2 as FQNNGV. This CDR3 region has 16 residues. The CDR3 bases are TGTGCCAGCAGGGCCGTAGCGGGAGGGCCTTACAATGAGCAGTTCTTC. Encoded protein: CASRAVAGGPYNEQFF.

The V and J genes are TRBV24-1 and TRBJ2-3; D is possibly TRBD2 (5 bases). The CDR3 sequence is 17 residues long. Trimming removed 4 bases at V and 1 base at J, with 17 bases between. Germline V gives CDR1 KGHDR, CDR2 SFDVKD. The CDR3 here is CATSDPGSSPGTDTQYF. The CDR3 coding sequence is TGTGCCACCAGTGACCCGGGGTCTTCTCCCGGCACAGATACGCAGTATTTT.

A few counts support this clone. The DNA of the CDR3 is TGTGCCAGCAGTTACAGCGGGAGCCACAATGAGCAGTTCTTC. Encoded protein: CASSYSGSHNEQFF. This rearrangement joins TRBV6-2 or TRBV6-3 to TRBJ2-1, with 8 bases identical to TRBD2. The CDR3 has 14 residues. The ends lost 2 bases at V and 5 bases at J; junction bases unmatched: 2. CDR1 is MNHEY and CDR2 is SVGEGT in the germline V gene.

This clone has just one count. The chain is built from TRBV20-1 and TRBJ1-5; tentatively, D is TRBD1 (5 bases). CDR3 size: 15 residues. Looked up from germline, CDR1 is DFQATT and CDR2 is SNEGSKA (reference sequence). Trimming cost V 3 bases and J 1 base, with 13 bases left between them. The CDR3 nucleotides are TGCAGTGCTAGTCCCTTCGCAGGGAGCAATCAGCCCCAGCATTTT. Amino acids: CSASPFAGSNQPQHF.